The 26 T cell receptor delta chains below all came from one sample that was sequenced in a study of γδ T cells in repeated Plasmodium falciparum infection. TCRdb re-analyzed the multiplex PCR reads via CATT. The data show tens of thousands of delta-chain clones, approximately 1.5% seen once. Vgamma9/Vdelta2+ and Vdelta2-negative gammadelta T cells were flow-sorted from PBMC for bulk sequencing. What was sequenced was gamma-delta T cells from blood. These receptors all come from a pool of human donors (malaria-infected and uninfected, not separated).

Remarks on this clone: This is likely an artifact of a read error, given a far larger clone one base away. Different DNA sequences within this sample yield the same CDR3. The genes are TRDV3 and TRDJ2; 8 bases are shared with TRDD3. CDR1 and CDR2 from the germline V gene are TVYSNPD and GDNSRS (reference sequence). The CDR3 contains 20 residues. V lost 1 base and J lost 5; bases outside the gene matches: 24. CDR3 residues: CAFICRQFVYWGLHTAQLFF. CDR3 bases: TGTGCCTTTATCTGCCGTCAATTCGTGTACTGGGGGTTACACACAGCACAACTCTTCTTT.

The table lists this clone with a few counts. Translating this DNA gives a protein that differs at residue 11 from the TCRdb one, which belongs to a much larger clone; a read error is likely, and the protein shown is this translation. The rearrangement uses TRDV3 and TRDJ1; 7 positions agree with TRDD3. Since TCRdb gives no J gene, matching the DNA to germline was used here to assign it. The CDR3 is 24 residues long. Germline values: CDR1 TVYSNPD, CDR2 GDNSRS (reference sequence). Unmatched junction bases numbered 36, after V lost 2 bases and J lost 0 bases. The CDR3 reads CAFRKPKYVHCGGYGRTNTDKLIF. The CDR3 nucleotides read TGTGCCTTTCGGAAACCAAAATACGTTCATTGTGGAGGATACGGTAGAACAAACACCGATAAACTCATCTTT.

This clone was picked up a small number of times. Since a far larger clone is one base different, this is likely a read error. The chain carries TRDV2 and TRDJ1; 11 positions agree with TRDD3. The J gene, absent from TCRdb, was called here by matching the DNA to germline. Germline CDR1 GEAIGNYY, CDR2 EKD. J gave up 1 base and V 0 bases, and 9 bases lay outside the gene matches. This CDR3 comprises 18 residues. CDR3 region: CACDTVPLGDTSTDKLIF. DNA for the CDR3: TGTGCCTGTGACACCGTACCTCTGGGGGATACCTCCACCGATAAACTCATCTTT.

To note about this clone: A far bigger clonotype differs at one base, so this is likely a read error. Other nucleotide sequences in the sample specify the same CDR3. The chain has TRDV3 and TRDJ1; TRDD3 aligns across 8 bases. Matching the DNA to germline supplied the J gene, which TCRdb does not give. This CDR3 has 13 amino acids. Germline lookup yields CDR1 TVYSNPD and CDR2 GDNSRS (reference sequence). V shed 0 bases and J 8 bases; nucleotides not matched to a gene: 8. The CDR3: CAFRLGIQSKLIF. The CDR3 DNA is TGTGCCTTTAGGTTGGGGATACAGTCCAAACTCATCTTT.

This clone was seen repeatedly, ten times or more. It differs at one base from a far larger clone, so likely a read error. The sample carries other DNA sequences with the same CDR3. The CDR3 nucleotides read TGTGCTCTTGGTGTAAACCCGCCTTCCGACGACCAATGCGGGATACGCACCGATAAACTCATCTTT. Its translation: CALGVNPPSDDQCGIRTDKLIF. This chain links TRDV1 with TRDJ1, with 8 bases identical to TRDD3. Germline V gene lookup returns CDR1 TSWWSYY and CDR2 QGS. V was clipped by 6 bases and J by 1 base; unmatched bases: 28. CDR3 length equals 22 residues.

This clone appeared a few times. TCRdb lists the protein of a much larger clone for this DNA, which differs at residue 11, so this is likely a read error; the protein given here is translated from the DNA itself. The CDR3 coding sequence is TGTGCTCTTGGGGAGCTGGTTTTTTTGTTACGAGGGGTCTACACCGATAAACTCATCTTT. Amino acids: CALGELVFLLRGVYTDKLIF. The chain carries TRDV1 and TRDJ1, with D unresolved. Because TCRdb records no J gene, it was assigned here through a match of the DNA to germline. The CDR3 is 20 amino acids. Germline CDR1 is TSWWSYY and CDR2 is QGS. Trimming left V 3 bases short and J 0 bases short, with 26 bases between.

Within the sample, this clone is medium-sized. The same CDR3 can be traced to other DNA sequences in this sample. For the CDR3, the DNA is TGTGCTCTTGGGGAACTACCTACAGGGTGGGGGATACGATGGGACACCCGACAGATGTTTTTC. Its translation is CALGELPTGWGIRWDTRQMFF. V and J are TRDV1 and TRDJ3; 11 nucleotides line up with TRDD3. Germline V gene sequence: CDR1 TSWWSYY, CDR2 QGS. V trimming: 0 bases; J trimming: 4 bases; junction bases outside the gene matches: 11. This CDR3 has 21 amino acids.

In its sample, this clone was seen many times. The rearrangement joins TRDV1 to TRDJ1; unclear D gene. The V gene's germline CDR1 is TSWWSYY and CDR2 QGS. V was shortened by 3 bases and J by 2 bases, with 16 bases between the two germline ends. This CDR3 region has 16 residues. CDR3 protein: CALGELRRGLTDKLIF. For the CDR3, the DNA is TGTGCTCTTGGGGAGCTTAGACGAGGGTTAACCGATAAACTCATCTTT.

Points on this clone: A far larger clone is only one base removed, so a read error is likely. Other DNA sequences of this sample code for an identical CDR3. The chain uses TRDV1 and TRDJ3; 11 bases align to TRDD3. Germline loops: CDR1 TSWWSYY, CDR2 QGS. The length of the CDR3 is 23 residues. The CDR3 nucleotides read TGTGCTCTTGGGGAAAGGTCCCTCTTGGGTCTGGGGGATACAGTCTGGGACACCCGACAGATGTTCTTC. This sequence encodes CALGERSLLGLGDTVWDTRQMFF.

This clone occurred a few times. A read error is likely here: a far larger clone is one base away. The sample holds other DNA sequences that translate to the same CDR3. CDR3 bases: TGTGCTCTTGGGTTGCCTCAGCCTTCCTCAGTACTGGGGGATTTGGTAGCGTACACCGATAAGCTCATCTTT. This translates into CALGLPQPSSVLGDLVAYTDKLIF. With the J gene uncalled, the V gene is TRDV1; TRDD3 is the table's D call and was not checked against the DNA. The CDR3 is made up of 24 amino acids. Looked up from germline, CDR1 is TSWWSYY and CDR2 is QGS.

Regarding this clone: A far larger clone is one nucleotide away, so this likely arose from a read error. At the DNA level, this CDR3 is encoded by other sequences in the same sample as well. V and J are TRDV1 and TRDJ1, with TRDD3 identical over 7 bases. The J gene is absent in TCRdb and was assigned here via DNA matching to germline. CDR3 length: 18 amino acids. Germline trimming cut 1 base from V and 8 bases from J; bases unmatched to any gene: 19. Germline values: CDR1 TSWWSYY, CDR2 QGS. CDR3 nucleotides: TGTGCTCTTGGGGAACCAAGAGTGGGGGACCAGTACACCAACAAACTCATCTTT. Translating gives CALGEPRVGDQYTNKLIF.

This clone has just a few counts. A read error likely explains why the TCRdb protein, taken from a much larger clone, differs from this DNA's translation at residue 17; the protein shown is translated from the DNA. This chain uses TRDV2 with TRDJ1, with TRDD2 matching 7 bases. TCRdb does not report a J gene; here it was assigned by matching the DNA to germline references. V shed 3 bases, J shed 7 bases, and the junction held 31 bases outside the gene matches. The CDR3 has 21 amino acids. Germline V lookup: CDR1 GEAIGNYY, CDR2 EKD. The CDR3, as DNA: TGTGCCTGTGACTTTCGCCTTCCTCCTACTACTAAGGGTACGCCGAACGGTAAACTCATCTTT. Translated: CACDFRLPPTTKGTPNGKLIF.

This clone turned up a few times. The rearrangement joins TRDV1 to TRDJ1; 12 bases match TRDD3. CDR1 is TSWWSYY, CDR2 QGS, per germline. The ends lost 0 bases at V and 0 bases at J; junction bases unmatched: 44. This CDR3 spans 31 amino acids. The CDR3 DNA follows: TGTGCTCTTGGGGAACTGGATCCCGAAGATCCATTTGGGATCACCTTGTACTGGGGGATACTCCTCCATCTGTACACCGATAAACTCATCTTT. This translates into CALGELDPEDPFGITLYWGILLHLYTDKLIF.

This clone was observed many times. TCRdb has a much larger clone's protein, which differs at residue 18 from the translation of this DNA, likely because of a read error; what is shown is the protein translated from the DNA. V gene assignment gives TRDV2, but the J gene was left uncalled; the table's D call, TRDD3, was not checked against the DNA. CDR3 length: 20 residues. Germline V gene sequence: CDR1 GEAIGNYY, CDR2 EKD. As DNA, the CDR3 is TGTGCCTGTGACCATCCTCAATCCTGGGGATCATCTGCGTACACCGATAAACCCATCTTT. Translation: CACDHPQSWGSSAYTDKPIF.

This clone showed up just a few times. The translation of this DNA and the TCRdb protein of a much larger clone differ at residue 4, probably owing to a read error; the protein shown here is translated from the DNA. The chain joins TRDV1 to TRDJ1; TRDD3 matches 10 bases. The J gene comes from matching the DNA to germline here; TCRdb lacks it. Germline assignment: CDR1 TSWWSYY and CDR2 QGS. The CDR3 runs 21 residues. In DNA form, the CDR3 reads TGTGCTCTTGAGGAACAATCCGGGTACTGGGGGATCTCCTCTGACACCGATAAACTCATCTTT. This codes for CALEEQSGYWGISSDTDKLIF.

Many counts were recorded for this clone. The amino acid sequence in TCRdb belongs to a much larger clone and departs from this DNA's translation at residue 13, likely a sequencing read error; the sequence shown is translated from the DNA. This chain joins TRDV1 and TRDJ1, with TRDD3 identical over 9 bases. Germline matching of the DNA provided the J gene here, since TCRdb leaves it blank. The CDR3 runs to 22 residues. The ends lost 4 bases at V and 4 bases at J; junction bases unmatched: 28. Germline lookup yields CDR1 TSWWSYY and CDR2 QGS. The CDR3 loop is CALGVFFRSRGIPGSRSDKLIF. As DNA, the CDR3 is TGTGCTCTTGGGGTATTCTTCCGGAGTCGGGGGATACCCGGCTCACGAAGCGATAAACTCATCTTT.

This clone was seen many times. TCRdb pairs this DNA with a much larger clone's protein that differs at residue 8, likely a read error; the protein shown was translated from the DNA. CDR3 in DNA: TGTGCTCTTGGGGGACAAATAGCCCTGGGGGATAGGAAATCCGATAAACTCATCTTT. Translating gives CALGGQIALGDRKSDKLIF. The gene calls are TRDV1 and TRDJ1; 10 nucleotides line up with TRDD3. Here the J gene came from matching the DNA to germline, since TCRdb omits it. V shed 4 bases and J 3 bases; nucleotides not matched to a gene: 17. Germline assignment: CDR1 TSWWSYY and CDR2 QGS. This CDR3 region has 19 residues.

This clone was seen ten or more times. The V and J genes are TRDV1 and TRDJ4; TRDD3 matches 8 bases. The trim removed 2 bases at V and 5 bases at J, leaving 19 bases unmatched. CDR3 length equals 18 residues. Germline V CDR1 and CDR2: TSWWSYY, QGS. This CDR3 reads CALGESLRLRGIIFPLIF. CDR3 DNA: TGTGCTCTTGGGGAAAGCCTTCGGCTACGGGGGATAATATTTCCCCTGATCTTT.

This clone was counted at least ten times. The same CDR3 can be traced to other DNA sequences in this sample. This sequence joins TRDV1 and TRDJ1, with TRDD3 matching 9 bases. V trimming: 0 bases; J trimming: 2 bases; junction bases outside the gene matches: 46. Germline CDR1 and CDR2: TSWWSYY and QGS. This CDR3 has 30 residues. The CDR3 here is CALGELGTRRIRSTTGGGYSGPLFTDKLIF. As DNA, the CDR3 is TGTGCTCTTGGGGAACTAGGGACCAGGAGAATAAGGTCTACAACAGGTGGGGGATATTCTGGCCCTCTATTTACCGATAAACTCATCTTT.

Concerning this clone itself: A read error is likely here: a far larger clone is one base away. This sample also contains other DNA sequences that code for the same CDR3. The V gene is TRDV1; the J gene was not called; the table's D call TRDD3 went unverified against the DNA. The CDR3 is made up of 17 amino acids. CDR1 TSWWSYY and CDR2 QGS come from the germline V gene. CDR3 sequence (DNA): TGTGCTCTTGGGGAACTAACCCCCGTTCCCGTGGGCGATAAACTCATCTTC. This gives the protein CALGELTPVPVGDKLIF.

This clone occurred many times. This clone may be a read error of a much larger clone one base away. The V call is TRDV1, the J call TRDJ1; 13 positions agree with TRDD3. Germline CDR1 reads TSWWSYY; CDR2 reads QGS. Losses at the gene ends were 5 bases for V and 0 bases for J; bases not matched to a gene: 30. This CDR3 has 25 residues. The DNA of the CDR3 is TGTGCTCTTGGGAGCCTTCCGCGAGGCCTTACTGGGGGATACGCGTTTTCCCCGTACACCGATAAACTCATCTTT. Protein: CALGSLPRGLTGGYAFSPYTDKLIF.

This clone was seen at least ten times. This sequence may be a read error, since a much larger clone differs from it by one base. The V gene is TRDV1, the J gene TRDJ1, with 8 nucleotides matching TRDD3. Trimming took 4 bases from V and 7 from J; bases not matched to a gene: 23. This CDR3 spans 19 amino acids. The V gene's germline CDR1 is TSWWSYY and CDR2 QGS. Here the CDR3 reads CALGGLVPTGDKLIRKLIF. The DNA for the CDR3 is TGTGCTCTTGGGGGACTAGTACCTACGGGGGATAAATTAATACGTAAACTCATCTTT.

This clone was counted only a few times. The protein recorded in TCRdb matches a much larger clone and deviates from this DNA's translation at residue 10, suggesting a read error; the protein here is obtained by translating the DNA. This sequence joins TRDV3 and TRDJ1; maybe TRDD3 (6 bases). The germline V gene has CDR1 TVYSNPD and CDR2 GDNSRS (reference sequence). The CDR3 loop spans 20 amino acids. V was cut by 0 bases and J by 0 bases, with 29 bases left in between. In nucleotides, the CDR3 is TGTGCCTTTAGGTATGGCGGATACTATCCCAACCTATCAAACACCGATAAACTCATCTTT. Residues: CAFRYGGYYPNLSNTDKLIF.

In regard to this clone: A much more abundant neighbour one base away suggests this may be a read error. The identical CDR3 is also encoded by other nucleotide sequences in the sample. V gene TRDV1 combines with J gene TRDJ1, with D possibly matching TRDD2 (6 bases). The CDR3 contains 21 residues. Trimming shortened V by 3 bases and J by 1 base, and 30 bases separated the two germline ends. In germline, CDR1 is TSWWSYY, CDR2 QGS. CDR3 sequence (DNA): TGTGCTCTTGGGGACTTCTTCCTGGACGAGAACAGCCAGCGCCCCACCGATAAACTCATCTTT. This codes for CALGDFFLDENSQRPTDKLIF.

On this clone itself: TCRdb's entry gives the protein of a much larger clone, which mismatches this DNA's translation at residue 21, likely from a read error; the protein reported here is translated from the DNA. The rearrangement links TRDV1 to TRDJ1, with 13 bases that match TRDD3. The CDR3 totals 23 residues. Germline assignment: CDR1 TSWWSYY and CDR2 QGS. CDR3 amino acids: CALGELERPVLGDTLGGTDKHIF. The DNA for the CDR3 is TGCGCTCTTGGGGAACTCGAAAGGCCAGTACTGGGGGATACGCTCGGGGGCACCGATAAACACATCTTT.

This clone was counted a few times. TCRdb's protein, taken from a much larger clone, differs from this DNA's translation at residue 26, likely owing to a read error; the protein displayed comes from the DNA. The J gene went uncalled, whereas the V gene is TRDV1; TRDD3 was called by the table and not checked on the DNA. This CDR3 contains 27 residues. Germline V gene sequence: CDR1 TSWWSYY, CDR2 QGS. CDR3 residues: CALGELHPLRFLPYWGSPSFHIGKLTF. The DNA for the CDR3 is TGTGCTCTTGGGGAACTCCACCCTTTAAGGTTCCTACCTTACTGGGGGTCCCCTTCCTTTCACATCGGGAAACTCACCTTT.